The 22 T cell receptor beta chains below come from one sample, sequenced in a study of brain T cells in children with intractable seizures. Repertoires were generated with immunoSEQ multiplex PCR, while TCRdb's copy carries only in-frame clones and drops some. The table includes about 320,000 clones, more than 85% detected once. Time point of the sample: blood from clinic visit 5 months post-surgery; TSC patient then seizure free. The sample was peripheral blood, taken around 5 months after surgery. The receptors stem from a boy under two years old with tuberous sclerosis and intractable seizures.

As for this clone: Within the sample, other DNA sequences also encode this same CDR3. V and J are TRBV11-1 and TRBJ2-7; 8 bases map to TRBD1. Per germline, CDR1 SGHAT and CDR2 FQDESV (reference sequence). This CDR3 is 15 amino acids long. J gave up 7 bases and V 2 bases, and 10 bases lay outside the gene matches. Here the CDR3 reads CASSLIGTGRGEQYF. The CDR3 DNA reads as TGTGCCAGCAGCTTAATAGGGACAGGCCGGGGGGAGCAGTACTTC.

The rearrangement links TRBV7-9 to TRBJ2-3; D is ambiguous. This CDR3 is 16 amino acids long. Deletions cut 1 base from V and 1 base from J, with 12 bases between. Per germline, CDR1 SEHNR and CDR2 FQNEAQ (reference sequence). CDR3 region: CASSLVPAKRTDTQYF. DNA of the CDR3: TGTGCCAGCAGCTTAGTCCCAGCGAAACGCACAGATACGCAGTATTTT. Drawing the rest from reference TRBV7-9 and TRBJ2-3, the complete variable domain is DTGVSQNPRHKITKRGQNVTFRCDPISEHNRLYWYRQTLGQGPEFLTYFQNEAQLEKSRLLSDRFSAERPKGSFSTLEIQRTEQGDSAMYLCASSLVPAKRTDTQYFGPGTRLTVL.

The genes are TRBV5-1 and TRBJ1-1; D ambiguous. Germline CDR1 reads SGHRS; CDR2 reads YFSETQ. This CDR3 is built from 14 residues. The ends were cut back, 4 bases at V and 0 bases at J, with 10 bases in the middle. CDR3 residues: CASSLVVMNTEAFF. CDR3 DNA sequence: TGCGCCAGCAGCCTTGTAGTTATGAACACTGAAGCTTTCTTT.

This chain joins TRBV7-9 and TRBJ2-5; D call uncertain. The CDR3 is 16 residues long. In germline, CDR1 is SEHNR, CDR2 FQNEAQ (reference sequence). Trimming stripped 6 bases from V and 3 bases from J, with 20 bases between. The CDR3 sequence is CASRQEVASWEETQYF. The CDR3 DNA is TGTGCCAGCAGGCAAGAGGTCGCTTCCTGGGAAGAGACCCAGTACTTC.

V usage is TRBV18 and J usage is TRBJ2-1, with 14 bases aligning to TRBD2. The junction had 3 bases not matched to a gene; V was cut back by 1 base and J by 1 base. Germline V gene sequence: CDR1 KGHSH, CDR2 LQKENI. The CDR3 runs to 18 residues. CDR3 sequence: CASSPLGLAGESYNEQFF. The DNA of the CDR3 is TGTGCCAGCTCACCACTGGGACTAGCGGGGGAATCCTACAATGAGCAGTTCTTC.

The rearrangement uses TRBV19 and TRBJ1-2, with 8 bases identical to TRBD1. Trimming removed 3 bases from V and 3 bases from J; junction bases left unmatched: 9. Germline CDR1 reads LNHDA; CDR2 reads SQIVND (reference sequence). CDR3 length: 16 amino acids. The DNA for the CDR3 is TGTGCCAGTAGTATTCAACAGGGGGGCCTTTACTATGGCTACACCTTC. As protein: CASSIQQGGLYYGYTF.

V usage is TRBV7-8 and J usage is TRBJ2-7, with 7 nucleotides matching TRBD1. Germline values: CDR1 SGHVS, CDR2 FQNEAQ. The J segment lost 1 base and the V segment lost 4 bases, leaving 4 bases of the junction unmatched. This CDR3 is built from 14 residues. This CDR3 reads CASSSPGQSYEQYF. The DNA of the CDR3 is TGTGCCAGCAGCTCTCCGGGACAGTCCTACGAGCAGTACTTC. The full variable domain, its missing parts supplied by reference TRBV7-8 and TRBJ2-7, is GAGVSQSPRYKVAKRGQDVALRCDPISGHVSLFWYQQALGQGPEFLTYFQNEAQLDKSGLPSDRFFAERPEGSVSTLKIQRTQQEDSAVYLCASSSPGQSYEQYFGPGTRLTVT.

The chain recombines TRBV2 with TRBJ2-5; 14 positions agree with TRBD2. The CDR3 covers 15 residues. V shed 3 bases, J shed 5 bases, and the junction held 2 bases outside the gene matches. Per germline, CDR1 SNHLY and CDR2 FYNNEI. The chain's CDR3 is CASSDRLAGGETQYF. The CDR3 region has the DNA TGTGCCAGCAGTGACAGACTAGCGGGAGGGGAGACCCAGTACTTC.

The chain has TRBV11-3 and TRBJ1-2; D uncertain. The CDR3 runs to 18 residues. With 2 bases removed from V and 7 bases from J, the gap between germline ends came to 26 bases. Looked up from germline, CDR1 is SGHNT and CDR2 is YENEEA. For the CDR3, the DNA is TGTGCCAGCAGCTTATCTCAAAGTATCCCGAAAAGGTTCGTTGGCTACACCTTC. Protein: CASSLSQSIPKRFVGYTF.

The rearrangement uses TRBV28 and TRBJ2-5, with 8 bases that match TRBD2. Germline values: CDR1 MDHEN, CDR2 SYDVKM. The CDR3 length is 15 residues. With 3 bases clipped from V and 4 bases from J, the junction kept 7 bases outside the gene matches. The CDR3 region is CASSFSGVVGETQYF. The CDR3 DNA is TGTGCCAGCAGTTTTAGCGGGGTGGTGGGAGAGACCCAGTACTTC.

In regard to this clone: Sequence at one end of the junction differs from germline and may be a read error. The chain uses TRBV19 and TRBJ1-1; D unclear. Germline V gives CDR1 LNHDA, CDR2 SQIVND (reference sequence). The CDR3 loop spans 18 amino acids. Written as DNA, the CDR3 is TGTGCCAGTAGTGTAAACTGGATCTCCCCACCTCTGAAAACTGAAGCTTTCTTT. Its protein is CASSVNWISPPLKTEAFF.

The chain has TRBV27 and TRBJ1-5; 12 bases are shared with TRBD1. Trimming cost V 7 bases and J 5 bases; bases outside gene matches: 9. The CDR3 contains 16 residues. Looked up from germline, CDR1 is MNHEY and CDR2 is SMNVEV (reference sequence). The CDR3 nucleotides read TGTGCCAGCACTGAAACGGGGACAGGGGGCCATCAGCCCCAGCATTTT. This encodes CASTETGTGGHQPQHF.

The chain couples TRBV11-2 to TRBJ2-2; TRBD1 matches 7 bases. CDR1 is SGHAT, CDR2 FQNNGV, per germline. Trimming at V came to 6 bases and at J to 6 bases, leaving 10 bases not matched to a gene. The CDR3 spans 15 residues. The CDR3 sequence is CASRWITGDAGELFF. The CDR3 region has the DNA TGTGCCAGCAGATGGATAACAGGGGACGCCGGGGAGCTGTTTTTT. Looking up the rest from reference TRBV11-2 and TRBJ2-2 gives the full variable domain: EAGVAQSPRYKIIEKRQSVAFWCNPISGHATLYWYQQILGQGPKLLIQFQNNGVVDDSQLPKDRFSAERLKGVDSTLKIQPAKLEDSAVYLCASRWITGDAGELFFGEGSRLTVL.

This clone has a single count. The chain carries TRBV4-2 and TRBJ1-2, with D unclear. The V and J ends lost 0 bases and 6 bases respectively, with 14 bases between them. The germline V gene encodes CDR1 LGHNA and CDR2 YNFKEQ. CDR3 length: 15 residues. DNA of the CDR3: TGTGCCAGCAGCCAAGATCCCGGGATGGGGAATGGCTACACCTTC. It specifies CASSQDPGMGNGYTF.

The chain is built from TRBV29-1 and TRBJ2-1; D perhaps matches TRBD1 (7 bases). Germline V gives CDR1 SQVTM, CDR2 ANQGSEA. V was trimmed by 2 bases and J by 15 bases, leaving 17 bases between them. The CDR3 sequence is 12 residues long. The CDR3 loop is CSVEFRGAPLFF. CDR3 bases: TGCAGCGTTGAATTCAGGGGGGCGCCTTTGTTCTTC.

The J gene is TRBJ2-1, the V gene TRBV11-2, with TRBD1 matching 9 bases. This CDR3 region has 17 residues. J lost 4 bases, V lost 0 bases, and 7 bases had no gene match. CDR1 and CDR2 (germline): SGHAT, FQNNGV. DNA for the CDR3: TGTGCCAGCAGCTTAGATCTTCTGGGACAGGGTTACAATGAGCAGTTCTTC. It is translated as CASSLDLLGQGYNEQFF.

The chain employs TRBV5-4 and TRBJ1-1, with D possibly matching TRBD1 (6 bases). Germline lookup yields CDR1 SGHNT and CDR2 YYREEE (reference sequence). The CDR3 runs to 20 residues. V lost 3 bases and J lost 3, with 30 bases in between. The CDR3 reads CASSSPHVPGGLSRDTEAFF. DNA for the CDR3: TGTGCCAGCAGCTCCCCCCACGTTCCCGGGGGCCTATCCCGGGACACTGAAGCTTTCTTT.

The rearrangement joins TRBV14 to TRBJ1-2, with D possibly matching TRBD1 (5 bases). Deletions cut 2 bases from V and 4 bases from J, with 8 bases between. The CDR3 has 13 residues. Germline assignment: CDR1 SGHDN and CDR2 FVKESK. The CDR3 DNA follows: TGTGCCAGCAGCCAATACAGGACCTATGGCTACACCTTC. This sequence encodes CASSQYRTYGYTF.

The chain combines TRBV30 with TRBJ1-2; D is undetermined. Trimming pared 2 bases from V and 0 bases from J, leaving 7 bases between. The CDR3 has 13 residues. CDR1 is GTSNPN, CDR2 SVGIG, per germline (reference sequence). CDR3 sequence: CAWSQDSNYGYTF. The DNA of the CDR3 is TGTGCCTGGAGTCAAGACTCTAACTATGGCTACACCTTC. Looking up the rest from reference TRBV30 and TRBJ1-2 gives the full variable domain: SQTIHQWPATLVQPVGSPLSLECTVEGTSNPNLYWYRQAAGRGLQLLFYSVGIGQISSEVPQNLSASRPQDRQFILSSKKLLLSDSGFYLCAWSQDSNYGYTFGSGTRLTVV.

This chain uses TRBV10-3 with TRBJ1-1, with D unclear. CDR3 length: 15 residues. The V end was cut by 2 bases, the J end by 1 base, with 11 bases between. CDR1 and CDR2 from the germline V gene are ENHRY and SYGVKD. The chain's CDR3 is CAISEDKIPNTEAFF. In DNA, the CDR3 is TGTGCCATCAGTGAGGATAAAATCCCGAACACTGAAGCTTTCTTT.

The V and J genes are TRBV2 and TRBJ2-1; 7 nucleotides line up with TRBD2. The CDR3 is 16 residues long. Germline-derived CDR1 and CDR2 are SNHLY and FYNNEI. J lost 0 bases, V lost 5 bases, and 7 bases had no gene match. CDR3 nucleotides: TGTGCCAGCAGTCCTTCTAGCGGCCCCTCCTACAATGAGCAGTTCTTC. It is translated as CASSPSSGPSYNEQFF.

The chain links TRBV10-3 to TRBJ2-7; 8 positions match TRBD1. Germline CDR1 ENHRY, CDR2 SYGVKD. CDR3 size: 15 residues. The V gene end was trimmed by 2 bases and the J gene end by 6 bases; junction bases not matched to a gene: 9. The CDR3 DNA reads as TGTGCCATCAGTGAGACCGGGACAGGAGGCGGCGAGCAGTACTTC. Protein: CAISETGTGGGEQYF.